Below, one T cell receptor (beta chain) is given with its context. The data belong to a study of T cell changes during pregnancy in multiple sclerosis. Method: immunoSEQ multiplex PCR; TCRdb's copy keeps in-frame clones and lacks some. Of 45,000 to 50,000 clones listed, under 95% are singletons. The sample consisted of CD8+ T cells from peripheral blood mononuclear cells, taken before pregnancy. The clonotype was recovered from a female donor with multiple sclerosis, enrolled in a pregnancy study.

DNA for the CDR3: TGTGCCAGCAGCGTTTCCGGACAGAGCAATCAGCCCCAGCATTTT. Its protein product is CASSVSGQSNQPQHF. The rearrangement links TRBV9 to TRBJ1-5; D is possibly TRBD1 (6 bases). The length of the CDR3 is 15 residues. The germline V gene has CDR1 SGDLS and CDR2 YYNGEE. V dropped 2 bases and J dropped 1 base, with 10 bases sitting between them.